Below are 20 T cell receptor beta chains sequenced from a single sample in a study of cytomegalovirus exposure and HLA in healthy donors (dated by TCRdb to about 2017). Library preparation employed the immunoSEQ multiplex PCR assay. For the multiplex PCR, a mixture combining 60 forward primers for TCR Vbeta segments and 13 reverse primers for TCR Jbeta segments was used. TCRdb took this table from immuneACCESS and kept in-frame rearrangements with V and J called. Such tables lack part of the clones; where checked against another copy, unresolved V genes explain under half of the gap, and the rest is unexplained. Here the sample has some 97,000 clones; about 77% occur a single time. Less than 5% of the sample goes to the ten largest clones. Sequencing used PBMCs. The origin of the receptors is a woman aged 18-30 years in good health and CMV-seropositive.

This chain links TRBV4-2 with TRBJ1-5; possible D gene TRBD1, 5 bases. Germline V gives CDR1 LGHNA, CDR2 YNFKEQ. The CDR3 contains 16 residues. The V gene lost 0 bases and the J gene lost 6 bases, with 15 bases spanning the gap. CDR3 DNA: TGTGCCAGCAGCCAAGATGGGGTCGGGGGAAGTCAGCCCCAGCATTTT. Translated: CASSQDGVGGSQPQHF.

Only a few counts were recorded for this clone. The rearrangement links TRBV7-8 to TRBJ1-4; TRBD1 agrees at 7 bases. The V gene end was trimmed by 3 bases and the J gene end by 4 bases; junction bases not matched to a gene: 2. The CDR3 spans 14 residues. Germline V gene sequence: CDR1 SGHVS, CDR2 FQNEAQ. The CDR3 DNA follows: TGTGCCAGCAGCTTTAGGGACAGTAATGAAAAACTGTTTTTT. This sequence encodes CASSFRDSNEKLFF.

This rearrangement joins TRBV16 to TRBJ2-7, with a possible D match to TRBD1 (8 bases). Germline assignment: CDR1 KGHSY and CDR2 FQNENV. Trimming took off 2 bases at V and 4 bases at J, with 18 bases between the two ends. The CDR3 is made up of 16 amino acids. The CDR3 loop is CASSQRTGRDGYEQYF. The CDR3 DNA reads TGTGCCAGCAGCCAACGGACAGGGAGGGATGGTTACGAGCAGTACTTC.

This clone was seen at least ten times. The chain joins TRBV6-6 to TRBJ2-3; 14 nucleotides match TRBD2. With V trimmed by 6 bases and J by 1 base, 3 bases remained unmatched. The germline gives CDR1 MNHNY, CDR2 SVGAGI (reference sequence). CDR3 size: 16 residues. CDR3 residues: CASSRGLAGGTDTQYF. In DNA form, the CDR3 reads TGTGCCAGCAGCCGGGGACTAGCGGGAGGCACAGATACGCAGTATTTT.

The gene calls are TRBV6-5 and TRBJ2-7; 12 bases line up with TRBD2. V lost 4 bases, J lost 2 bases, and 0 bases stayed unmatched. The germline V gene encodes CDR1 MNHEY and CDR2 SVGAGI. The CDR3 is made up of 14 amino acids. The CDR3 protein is CASSSSGRAYEQYF. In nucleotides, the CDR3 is TGTGCCAGCAGTTCTAGCGGGAGGGCCTACGAGCAGTACTTC.

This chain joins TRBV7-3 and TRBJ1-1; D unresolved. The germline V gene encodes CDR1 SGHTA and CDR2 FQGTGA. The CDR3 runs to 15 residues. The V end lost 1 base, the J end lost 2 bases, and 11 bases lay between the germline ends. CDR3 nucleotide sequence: TGTGCCAGCAGCTTAAACGAGGGCTCAAACACTGAAGCTTTCTTT. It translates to CASSLNEGSNTEAFF.

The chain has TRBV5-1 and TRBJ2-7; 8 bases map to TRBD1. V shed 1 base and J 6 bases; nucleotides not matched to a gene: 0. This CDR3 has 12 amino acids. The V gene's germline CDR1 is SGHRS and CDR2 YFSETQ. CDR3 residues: CASSLTGGEQYF. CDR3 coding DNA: TGCGCCAGCAGCTTGACAGGGGGCGAGCAGTACTTC.

The CDR3 spells CAHREAERDNEQFF. CDR3 coding DNA: TGTGCCCACAGGGAAGCGGAGAGGGACAATGAGCAGTTCTTC. This chain links TRBV6-1 with TRBJ2-1, with D perhaps TRBD1 (6 bases). V was shortened by 11 bases and J by 5 bases, with 19 bases between the two germline ends. In germline, CDR1 is MNHNS, CDR2 SASEGT. This CDR3 has 14 amino acids.

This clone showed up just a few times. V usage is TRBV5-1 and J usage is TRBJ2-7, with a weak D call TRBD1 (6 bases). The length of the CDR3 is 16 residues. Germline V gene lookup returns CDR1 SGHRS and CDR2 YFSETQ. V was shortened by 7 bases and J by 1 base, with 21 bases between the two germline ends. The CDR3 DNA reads TGCGCCAGCTCCCAGGGGCTTCTCGGTGGGTCCTACGAGCAGTACTTC. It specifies CASSQGLLGGSYEQYF.

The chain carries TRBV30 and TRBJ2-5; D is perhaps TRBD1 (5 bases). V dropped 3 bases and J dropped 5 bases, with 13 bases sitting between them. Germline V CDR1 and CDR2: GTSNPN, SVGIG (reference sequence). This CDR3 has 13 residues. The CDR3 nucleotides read TGTGCCTGGAGCTTTAACAGGTTGGAGACCCAGTACTTC. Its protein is CAWSFNRLETQYF.

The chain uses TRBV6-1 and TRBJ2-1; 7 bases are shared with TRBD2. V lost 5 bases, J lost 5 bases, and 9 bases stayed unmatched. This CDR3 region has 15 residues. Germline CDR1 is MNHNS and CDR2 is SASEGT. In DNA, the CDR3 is TGTGCCAGCAGTCTTGGGGCTAGCGGAAACAATGAGCAGTTCTTC. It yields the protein CASSLGASGNNEQFF.

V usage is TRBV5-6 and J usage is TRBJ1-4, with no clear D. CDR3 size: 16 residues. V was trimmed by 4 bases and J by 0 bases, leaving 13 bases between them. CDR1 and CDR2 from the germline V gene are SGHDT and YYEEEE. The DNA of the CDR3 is TGTGCCAGCAGCCCGTTCCCCGCGGCAACTAATGAAAAACTGTTTTTT. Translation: CASSPFPAATNEKLFF. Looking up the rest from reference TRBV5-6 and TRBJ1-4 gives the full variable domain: DAGVTQSPTHLIKTRGQQVTLRCSPKSGHDTVSWYQQALGQGPQFIFQYYEEEERQRGNFPDRFSGHQFPNYSSELNVNALLLGDSALYLCASSPFPAATNEKLFFGSGTQLSVL.

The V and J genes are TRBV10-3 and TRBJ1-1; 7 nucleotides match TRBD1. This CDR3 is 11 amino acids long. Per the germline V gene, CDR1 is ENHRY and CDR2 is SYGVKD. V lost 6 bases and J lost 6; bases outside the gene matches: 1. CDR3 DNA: TGTGCCATCAGGACAGGGTCTGAAGCTTTCTTT. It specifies CAIRTGSEAFF.

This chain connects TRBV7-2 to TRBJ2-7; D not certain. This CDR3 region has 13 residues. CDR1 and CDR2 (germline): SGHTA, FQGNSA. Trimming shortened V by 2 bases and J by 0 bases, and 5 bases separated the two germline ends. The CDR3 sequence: CASSLLVSYEQYF. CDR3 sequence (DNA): TGTGCCAGCAGCTTACTAGTCTCCTACGAGCAGTACTTC.

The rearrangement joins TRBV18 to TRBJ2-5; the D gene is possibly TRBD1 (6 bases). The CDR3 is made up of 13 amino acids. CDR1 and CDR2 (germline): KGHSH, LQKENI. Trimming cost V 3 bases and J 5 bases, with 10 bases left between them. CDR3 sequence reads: CASSPGAGETQYF. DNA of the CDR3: TGTGCCAGCTCACCGGGGGCAGGGGAGACCCAGTACTTC.

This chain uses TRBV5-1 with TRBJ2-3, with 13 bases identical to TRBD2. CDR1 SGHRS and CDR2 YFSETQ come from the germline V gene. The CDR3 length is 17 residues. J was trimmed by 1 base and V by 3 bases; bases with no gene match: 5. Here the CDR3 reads CASSWTSGSGGTDTQYF. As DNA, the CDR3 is TGCGCCAGCAGCTGGACTAGCGGGAGCGGGGGCACAGATACGCAGTATTTT.

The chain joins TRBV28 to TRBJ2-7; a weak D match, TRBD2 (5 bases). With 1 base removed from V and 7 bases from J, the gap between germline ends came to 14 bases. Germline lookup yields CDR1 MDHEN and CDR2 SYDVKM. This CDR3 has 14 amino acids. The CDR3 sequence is CASSLLTRLVEQYF. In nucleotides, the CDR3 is TGTGCCAGCAGTTTATTAACTAGGTTGGTAGAGCAGTACTTC.

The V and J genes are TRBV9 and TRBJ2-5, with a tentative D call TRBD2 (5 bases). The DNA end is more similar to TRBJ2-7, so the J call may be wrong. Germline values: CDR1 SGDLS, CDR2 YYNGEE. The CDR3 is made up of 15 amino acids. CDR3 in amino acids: CASSVGNSDSYEQYF. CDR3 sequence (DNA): TGTGCCAGCAGCGTAGGTAATAGCGACTCCTACGAGCAGTACTTC.

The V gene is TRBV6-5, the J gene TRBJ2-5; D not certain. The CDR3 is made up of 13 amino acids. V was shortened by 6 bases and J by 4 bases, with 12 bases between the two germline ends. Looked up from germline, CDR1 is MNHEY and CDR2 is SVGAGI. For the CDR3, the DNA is TGTGCCAGCAGCCGCGCTCGTAGAGAGACCCAGTACTTC. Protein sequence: CASSRARRETQYF.

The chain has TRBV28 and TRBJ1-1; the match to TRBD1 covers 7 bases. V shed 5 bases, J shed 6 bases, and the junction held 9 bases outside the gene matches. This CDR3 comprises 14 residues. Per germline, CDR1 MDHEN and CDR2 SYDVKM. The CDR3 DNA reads TGTGCCAGCAGTCCTCATTCAGGGGGTGCTGAAGCTTTCTTT. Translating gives CASSPHSGGAEAFF.